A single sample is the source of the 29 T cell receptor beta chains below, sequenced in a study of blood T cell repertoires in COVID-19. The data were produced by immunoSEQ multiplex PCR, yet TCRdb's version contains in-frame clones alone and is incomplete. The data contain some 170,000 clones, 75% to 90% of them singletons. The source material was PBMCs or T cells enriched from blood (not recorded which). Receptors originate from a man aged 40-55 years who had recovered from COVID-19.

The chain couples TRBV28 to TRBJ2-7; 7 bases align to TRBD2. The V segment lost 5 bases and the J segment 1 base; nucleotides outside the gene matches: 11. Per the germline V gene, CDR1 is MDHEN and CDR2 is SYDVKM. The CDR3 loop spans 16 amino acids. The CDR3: CASSTETWRGSYEQYF. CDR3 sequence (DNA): TGTGCCAGCAGTACCGAAACCTGGCGGGGGTCCTACGAGCAGTACTTC.

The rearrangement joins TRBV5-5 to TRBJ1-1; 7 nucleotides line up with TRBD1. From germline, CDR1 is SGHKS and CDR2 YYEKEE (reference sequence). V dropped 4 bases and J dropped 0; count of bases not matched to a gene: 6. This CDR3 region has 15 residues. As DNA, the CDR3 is TGTGCCAGCAGCCTCCGGACAGGCCTGAACACTGAAGCTTTCTTT. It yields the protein CASSLRTGLNTEAFF.

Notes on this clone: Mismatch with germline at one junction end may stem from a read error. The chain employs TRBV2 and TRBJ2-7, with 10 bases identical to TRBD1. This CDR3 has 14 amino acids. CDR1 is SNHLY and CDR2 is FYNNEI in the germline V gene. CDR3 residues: CASSSGTGDHEQYF. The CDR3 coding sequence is TGTGCGAGCAGTTCAGGGACAGGGGACCACGAGCAGTACTTC. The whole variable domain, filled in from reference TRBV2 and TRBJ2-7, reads EPEVTQTPSHQVTQMGQEVILRCVPISNHLYFYWYRQILGQKVEFLVSFYNNEISEKSEIFDDQFSVERPDGSNFTLKIRSTKLEDSAMYFCASSSGTGDHEQYFGPGTRLTVT.

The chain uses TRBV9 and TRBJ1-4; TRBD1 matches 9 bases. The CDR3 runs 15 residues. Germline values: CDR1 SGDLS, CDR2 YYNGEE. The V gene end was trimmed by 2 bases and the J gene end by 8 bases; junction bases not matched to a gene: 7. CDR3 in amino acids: CASSVRQGDREKLFF. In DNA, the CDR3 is TGTGCCAGCAGCGTGAGACAGGGGGATAGAGAAAAACTGTTTTTT.

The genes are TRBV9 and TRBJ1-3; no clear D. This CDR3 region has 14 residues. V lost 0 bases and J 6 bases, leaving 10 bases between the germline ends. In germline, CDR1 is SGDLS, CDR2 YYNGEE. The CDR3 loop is CASSVGGGLNTIYF. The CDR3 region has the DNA TGTGCCAGCAGCGTAGGTGGCGGGCTAAACACCATATATTTT.

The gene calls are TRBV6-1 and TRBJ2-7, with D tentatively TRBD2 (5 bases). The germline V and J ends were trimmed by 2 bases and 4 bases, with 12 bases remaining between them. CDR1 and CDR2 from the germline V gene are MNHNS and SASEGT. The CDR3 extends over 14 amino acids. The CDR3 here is CASSERGILYEQYF. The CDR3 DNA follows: TGTGCCAGCAGTGAACGAGGGATTTTATACGAGCAGTACTTC.

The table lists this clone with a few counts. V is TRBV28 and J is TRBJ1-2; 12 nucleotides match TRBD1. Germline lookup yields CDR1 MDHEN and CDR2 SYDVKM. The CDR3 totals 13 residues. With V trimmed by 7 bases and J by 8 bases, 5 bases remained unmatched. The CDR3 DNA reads TGTGCCAGCAAGGGACAGGGGGCACGGGGCTACACCTTC. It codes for CASKGQGARGYTF.

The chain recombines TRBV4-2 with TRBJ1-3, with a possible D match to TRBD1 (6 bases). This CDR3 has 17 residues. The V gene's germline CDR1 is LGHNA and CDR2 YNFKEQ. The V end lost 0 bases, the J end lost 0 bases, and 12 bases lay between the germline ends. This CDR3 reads CASSQDLGQLSGNTIYF. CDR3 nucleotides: TGTGCCAGCAGCCAAGATTTAGGACAGCTCTCTGGAAACACCATATATTTT.

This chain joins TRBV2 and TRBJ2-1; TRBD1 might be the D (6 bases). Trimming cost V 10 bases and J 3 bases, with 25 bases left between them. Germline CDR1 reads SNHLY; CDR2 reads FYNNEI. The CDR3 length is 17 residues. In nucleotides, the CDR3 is TGTGCCACCGTCGACTCCGCGAGGGGGTCTTACTACAATGAGCAGTTCTTC. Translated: CATVDSARGSYYNEQFF.

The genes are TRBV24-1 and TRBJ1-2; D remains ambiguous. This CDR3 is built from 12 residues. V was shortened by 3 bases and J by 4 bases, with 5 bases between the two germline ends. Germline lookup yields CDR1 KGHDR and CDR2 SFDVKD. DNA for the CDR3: TGTGCCACCAGTGATGGCCTCTATGGCTACACCTTC. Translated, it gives CATSDGLYGYTF.

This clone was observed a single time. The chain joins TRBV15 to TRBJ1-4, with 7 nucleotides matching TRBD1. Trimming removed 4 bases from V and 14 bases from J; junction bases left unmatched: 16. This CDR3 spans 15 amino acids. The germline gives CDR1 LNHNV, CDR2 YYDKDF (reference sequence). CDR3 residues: CATSTAWTGGEGLFF. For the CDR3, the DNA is TGTGCCACCAGCACCGCTTGGACAGGAGGGGAAGGTCTGTTTTTT.

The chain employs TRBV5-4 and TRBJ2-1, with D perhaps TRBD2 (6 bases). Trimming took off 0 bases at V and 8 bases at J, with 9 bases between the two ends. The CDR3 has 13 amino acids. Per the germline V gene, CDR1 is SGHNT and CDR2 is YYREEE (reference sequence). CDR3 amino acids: CASSLDPSDEQFF. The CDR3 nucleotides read TGTGCCAGCAGCTTGGACCCTAGCGATGAGCAGTTCTTC. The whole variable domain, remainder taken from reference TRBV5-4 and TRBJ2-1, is ETGVTQSPTHLIKTRGQQVTLRCSSQSGHNTVSWYQQALGQGPQFIFQYYREEENGRGNFPPRFSGLQFPNYSSELNVNALELDDSALYLCASSLDPSDEQFFGPGTRLTVL.

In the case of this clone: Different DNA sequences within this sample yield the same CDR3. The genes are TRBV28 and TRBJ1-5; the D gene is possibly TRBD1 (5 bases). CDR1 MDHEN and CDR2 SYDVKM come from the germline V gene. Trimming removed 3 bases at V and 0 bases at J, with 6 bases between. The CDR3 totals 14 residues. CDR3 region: CASSFGGSNQPQHF. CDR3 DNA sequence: TGTGCCAGCAGTTTCGGGGGTAGCAATCAGCCCCAGCATTTT. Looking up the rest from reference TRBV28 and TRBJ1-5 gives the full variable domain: DVKVTQSSRYLVKRTGEKVFLECVQDMDHENMFWYRQDPGLGLRLIYFSYDVKMKEKGDIPEGYSVSREKKERFSLILESASTNQTSMYLCASSFGGSNQPQHFGDGTRLSIL.

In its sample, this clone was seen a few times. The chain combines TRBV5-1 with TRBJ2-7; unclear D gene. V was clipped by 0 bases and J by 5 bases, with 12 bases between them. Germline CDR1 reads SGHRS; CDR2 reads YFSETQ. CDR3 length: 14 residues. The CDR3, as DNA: TGCGCCAGCAGCTTGGAACAGTCAACCAACGAGCAGTACTTC. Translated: CASSLEQSTNEQYF. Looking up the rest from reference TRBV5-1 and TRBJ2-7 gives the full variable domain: KAGVTQTPRYLIKTRGQQVTLSCSPISGHRSVSWYQQTPGQGLQFLFEYFSETQRNKGNFPGRFSGRQFSNSRSEMNVSTLELGDSALYLCASSLEQSTNEQYFGPGTRLTVT.

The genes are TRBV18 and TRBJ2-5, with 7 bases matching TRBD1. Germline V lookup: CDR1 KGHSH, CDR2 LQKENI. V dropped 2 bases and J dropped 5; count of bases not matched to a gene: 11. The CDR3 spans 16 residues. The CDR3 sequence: CASSPLQQGIGETQYF. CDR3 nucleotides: TGTGCCAGCTCACCATTGCAACAGGGGATTGGGGAGACCCAGTACTTC.

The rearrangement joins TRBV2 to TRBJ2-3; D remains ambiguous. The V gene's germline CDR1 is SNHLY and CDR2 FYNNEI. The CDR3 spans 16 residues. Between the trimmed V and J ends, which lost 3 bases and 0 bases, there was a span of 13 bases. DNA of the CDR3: TGTGCCAGCAGTGATCTGTGGGCAGGCAGCACAGATACGCAGTATTTT. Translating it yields CASSDLWAGSTDTQYF.

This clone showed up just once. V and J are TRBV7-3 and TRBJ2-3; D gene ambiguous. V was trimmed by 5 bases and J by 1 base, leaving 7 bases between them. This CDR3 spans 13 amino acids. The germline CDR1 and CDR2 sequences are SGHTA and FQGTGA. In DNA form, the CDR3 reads TGTGCCAGCAGCACCCGGGGCACAGATACGCAGTATTTT. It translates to CASSTRGTDTQYF.

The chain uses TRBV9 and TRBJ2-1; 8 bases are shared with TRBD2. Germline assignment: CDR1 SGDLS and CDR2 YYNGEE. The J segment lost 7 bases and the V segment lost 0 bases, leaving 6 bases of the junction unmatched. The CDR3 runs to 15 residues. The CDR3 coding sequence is TGTGCCAGCAGCGTAGCCAGCGGGGGAGGTAATGAGCAGTTCTTC. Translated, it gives CASSVASGGGNEQFF.

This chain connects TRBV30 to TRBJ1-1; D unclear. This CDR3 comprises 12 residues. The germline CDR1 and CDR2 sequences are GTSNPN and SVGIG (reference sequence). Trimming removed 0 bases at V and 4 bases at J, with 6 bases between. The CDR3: CAWSVRGTEAFF. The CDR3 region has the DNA TGTGCCTGGAGTGTACGAGGCACTGAAGCTTTCTTT.

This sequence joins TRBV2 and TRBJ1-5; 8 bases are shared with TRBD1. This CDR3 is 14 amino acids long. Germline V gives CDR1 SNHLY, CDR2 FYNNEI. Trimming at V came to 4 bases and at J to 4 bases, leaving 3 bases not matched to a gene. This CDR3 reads CASSGQGANQPQHF. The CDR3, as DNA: TGTGCCAGCAGTGGCCAGGGGGCGAATCAGCCCCAGCATTTT.

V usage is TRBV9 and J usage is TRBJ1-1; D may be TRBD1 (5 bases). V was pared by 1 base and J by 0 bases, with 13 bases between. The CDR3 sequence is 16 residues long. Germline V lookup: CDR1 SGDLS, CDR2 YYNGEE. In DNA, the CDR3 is TGTGCCAGCAGCGTAAGCTACGACAGCATGAACACTGAAGCTTTCTTT. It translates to CASSVSYDSMNTEAFF.

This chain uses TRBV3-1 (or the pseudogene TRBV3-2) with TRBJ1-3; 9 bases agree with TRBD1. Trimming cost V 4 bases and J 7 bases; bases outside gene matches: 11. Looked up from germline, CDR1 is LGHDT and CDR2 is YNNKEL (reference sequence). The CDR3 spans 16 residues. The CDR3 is CASSPSTGQGRNTIYF. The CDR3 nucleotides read TGTGCCAGCAGCCCCAGCACGGGACAGGGAAGGAACACCATATATTTT.

The CDR3 loop is CASRVRGQGIHTEAFF. CDR3 coding DNA: TGTGCCAGTAGGGTTCGGGGACAGGGGATACACACTGAAGCTTTCTTT. The chain couples TRBV19 to TRBJ1-1; 10 nucleotides line up with TRBD1. CDR3 length equals 16 residues. Trimming took 6 bases from V and 3 from J; bases not matched to a gene: 10. Germline V gives CDR1 LNHDA, CDR2 SQIVND (reference sequence). Complete variable domain (other parts from reference TRBV19 and TRBJ1-1): DGGITQSPKYLFRKEGQNVTLSCEQNLNHDAMYWYRQDPGQGLRLIYYSQIVNDFQKGDIAEGYSVSREKKESFPLTVTSAQKNPTAFYLCASRVRGQGIHTEAFFGQGTRLTVV.

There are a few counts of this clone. CDR3 loop: CATSNGDTQYF. In nucleotides, the CDR3 is TGTGCCACTAGTAACGGGGATACGCAGTATTTT. The chain combines TRBV24-1 with TRBJ2-3; D is unresolved. CDR1 is KGHDR, CDR2 SFDVKD, per germline. Trimming took off 10 bases at V and 6 bases at J, with 10 bases between the two ends. CDR3 length: 11 amino acids.

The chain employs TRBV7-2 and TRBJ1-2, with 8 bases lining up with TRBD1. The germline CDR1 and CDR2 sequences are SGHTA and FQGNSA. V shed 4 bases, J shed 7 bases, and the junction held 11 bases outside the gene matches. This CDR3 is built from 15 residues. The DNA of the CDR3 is TGTGCCAGCAGCTCGACGGCAGGGGGCGCGGGTGGCTACACCTTC. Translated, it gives CASSSTAGGAGGYTF.

CDR3 sequence reads: CASSIKDRVSPLHF. CDR3 bases: TGTGCCAGTAGTATAAAGGACAGGGTTTCACCCCTCCACTTT. V gene TRBV19 combines with J gene TRBJ1-6, with 8 bases that match TRBD1. The V gene's germline CDR1 is LNHDA and CDR2 SQIVND (reference sequence). J was trimmed by 9 bases and V by 2 bases; bases with no gene match: 3. The CDR3 has 14 amino acids.

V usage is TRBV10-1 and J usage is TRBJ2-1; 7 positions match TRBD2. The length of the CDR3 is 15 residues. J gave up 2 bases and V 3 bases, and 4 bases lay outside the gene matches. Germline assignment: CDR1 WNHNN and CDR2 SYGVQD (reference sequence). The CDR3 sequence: CASSDGGGTYNEQFF. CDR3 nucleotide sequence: TGCGCCAGCAGTGACGGCGGGGGTACCTACAATGAGCAGTTCTTC.

The CDR3 DNA reads as TGCGCCAGCAGTGCTAATATAGCGGTTAATGAGCAGTTCTTC. It yields the protein CASSANIAVNEQFF. The V call is TRBV10-1, the J call TRBJ2-1, with a weak D call TRBD2 (6 bases). Germline V gene sequence: CDR1 WNHNN, CDR2 SYGVQD (reference sequence). The V and J ends lost 4 bases and 7 bases respectively, with 14 bases between them. This CDR3 has 14 residues.

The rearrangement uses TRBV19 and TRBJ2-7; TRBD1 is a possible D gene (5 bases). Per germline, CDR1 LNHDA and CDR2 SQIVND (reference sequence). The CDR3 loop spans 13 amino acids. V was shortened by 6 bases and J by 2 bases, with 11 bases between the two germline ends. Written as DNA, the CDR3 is TGTGCCAGTAGATCAGGGTCCGCCTACGAGCAGTACTTC. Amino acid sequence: CASRSGSAYEQYF. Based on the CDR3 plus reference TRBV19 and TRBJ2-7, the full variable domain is DGGITQSPKYLFRKEGQNVTLSCEQNLNHDAMYWYRQDPGQGLRLIYYSQIVNDFQKGDIAEGYSVSREKKESFPLTVTSAQKNPTAFYLCASRSGSAYEQYFGPGTRLTVT.